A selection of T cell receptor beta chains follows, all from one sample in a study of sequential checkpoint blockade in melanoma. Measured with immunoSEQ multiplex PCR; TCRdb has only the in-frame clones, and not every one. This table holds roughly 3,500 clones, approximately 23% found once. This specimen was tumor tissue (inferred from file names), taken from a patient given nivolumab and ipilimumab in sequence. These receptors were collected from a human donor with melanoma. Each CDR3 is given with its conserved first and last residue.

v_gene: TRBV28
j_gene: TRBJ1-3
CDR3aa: CASSLDSGNTIYF

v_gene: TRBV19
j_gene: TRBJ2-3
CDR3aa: CASSRGREYAADTQYF

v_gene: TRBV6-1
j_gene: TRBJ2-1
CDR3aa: CASSEGTGGYEQFF

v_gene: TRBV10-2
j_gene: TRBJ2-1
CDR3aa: CASSDSGLSGQNEQFF

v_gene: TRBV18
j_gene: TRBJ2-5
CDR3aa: CASSPPVGETQYF

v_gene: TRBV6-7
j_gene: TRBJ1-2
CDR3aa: CASSYNYGYTF

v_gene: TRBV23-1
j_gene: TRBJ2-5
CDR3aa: CASSLRREGLSTSMSQYF

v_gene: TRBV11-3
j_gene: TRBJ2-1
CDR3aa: CASRPKAGVGNEQFF

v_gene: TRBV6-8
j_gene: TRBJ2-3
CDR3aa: CASRLRGTDTQYF

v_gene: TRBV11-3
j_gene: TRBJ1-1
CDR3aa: CASSLVKGWNTEAFF

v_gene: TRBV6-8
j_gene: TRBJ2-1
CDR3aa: CATRRTSGNNEQFF

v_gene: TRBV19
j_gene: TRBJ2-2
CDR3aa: CASSITTGSAGELFF

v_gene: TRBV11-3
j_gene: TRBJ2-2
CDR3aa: CASSYPEAGGLKTGELFF

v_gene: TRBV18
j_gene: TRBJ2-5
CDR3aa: CASSPGQGQETQYF

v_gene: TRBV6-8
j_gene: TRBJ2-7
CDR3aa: CASQNGGGPYEQYF

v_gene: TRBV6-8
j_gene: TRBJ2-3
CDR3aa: CASSSLGETDTQYF

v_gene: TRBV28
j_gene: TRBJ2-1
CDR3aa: CATVEGFPSSYNEQFF

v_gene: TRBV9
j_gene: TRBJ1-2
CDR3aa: CASSVGQGPTSGGYTF

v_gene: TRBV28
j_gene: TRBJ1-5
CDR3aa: CASSSRWGSNQPQHF

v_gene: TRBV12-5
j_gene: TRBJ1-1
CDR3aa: CASGPGQGMNTEAFF

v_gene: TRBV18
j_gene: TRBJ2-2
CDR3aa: CASSPRQGAGELFF

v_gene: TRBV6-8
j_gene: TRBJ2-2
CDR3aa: CASSESGRTRTGELFF

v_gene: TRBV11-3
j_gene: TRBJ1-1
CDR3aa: CASSLGEAGNTEAFF

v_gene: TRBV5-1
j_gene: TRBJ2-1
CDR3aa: CASSFRDPSLGEQFF

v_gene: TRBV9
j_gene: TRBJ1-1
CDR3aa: CASSVGPGIEAFF

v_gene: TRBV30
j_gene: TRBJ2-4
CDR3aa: CAWNRQDSSKNIQYF

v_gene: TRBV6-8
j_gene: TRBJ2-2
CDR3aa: CASGQGVYTGELFF

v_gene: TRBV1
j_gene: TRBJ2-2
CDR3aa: CASSQRTGGTNTGELFF

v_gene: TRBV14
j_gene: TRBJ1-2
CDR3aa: CASSPHQNYGYTF

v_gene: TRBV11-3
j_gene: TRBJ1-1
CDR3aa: CASTPEGRVTEAFF

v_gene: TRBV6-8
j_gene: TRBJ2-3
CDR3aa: CASSPDYLTDTQYF

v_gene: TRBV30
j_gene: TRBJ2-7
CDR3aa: CAWSYRTREQYF

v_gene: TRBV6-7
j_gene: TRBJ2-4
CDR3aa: CASSETLGTKNIQYF

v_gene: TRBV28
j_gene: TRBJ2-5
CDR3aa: CASGTRTVQETQYF

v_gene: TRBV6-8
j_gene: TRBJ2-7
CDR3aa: CASSYSDRGDYEQYF

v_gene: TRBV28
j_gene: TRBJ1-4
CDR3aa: CASYSGGLATNEKLFF

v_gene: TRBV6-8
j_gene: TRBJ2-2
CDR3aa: CASSYMGLNTGELFF

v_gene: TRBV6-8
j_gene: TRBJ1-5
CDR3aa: CASTRQGSGQPQHF

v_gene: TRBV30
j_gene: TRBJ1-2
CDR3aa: CAWSVRETRYGYTF

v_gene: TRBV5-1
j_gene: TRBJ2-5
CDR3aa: CASSLGPGGAQETQYF

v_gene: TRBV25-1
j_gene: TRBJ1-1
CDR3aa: CASSLDLNTEAFF

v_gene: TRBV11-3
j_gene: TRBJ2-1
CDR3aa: CASSLAGGPINEQFF

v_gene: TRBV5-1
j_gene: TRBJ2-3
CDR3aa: CASSSGQGLAGGADTQYF

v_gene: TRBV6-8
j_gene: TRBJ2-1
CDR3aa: CASSYSSSYNEQFF

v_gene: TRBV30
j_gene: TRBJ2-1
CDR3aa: CAWRGLAGSYNEQFF